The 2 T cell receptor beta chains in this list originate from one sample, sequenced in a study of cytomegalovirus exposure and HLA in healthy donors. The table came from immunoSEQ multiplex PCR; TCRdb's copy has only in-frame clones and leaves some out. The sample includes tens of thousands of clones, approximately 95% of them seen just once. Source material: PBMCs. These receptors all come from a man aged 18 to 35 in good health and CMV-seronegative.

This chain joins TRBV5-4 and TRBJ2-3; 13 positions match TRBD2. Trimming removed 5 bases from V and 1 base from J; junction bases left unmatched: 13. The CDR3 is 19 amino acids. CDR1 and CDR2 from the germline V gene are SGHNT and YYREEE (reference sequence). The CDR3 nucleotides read TGTGCCAGCAGTTTTCCGGGACTAGCGGGGCCGCCCGGCACAGATACGCAGTATTTT. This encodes CASSFPGLAGPPGTDTQYF.

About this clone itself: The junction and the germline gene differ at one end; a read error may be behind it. The CDR3 sequence: CASSLSMTGGLQETQYF. In DNA, the CDR3 is TGTGCTAGCAGCCTCTCAATGACAGGGGGCTTACAAGAGACCCAGTACTTC. This rearrangement joins TRBV7-7 to TRBJ2-5; 10 positions match TRBD1. Germline assignment: CDR1 SSHAT and CDR2 FNYEAQ (reference sequence). The CDR3 sequence is 17 residues long.